These 27 T cell receptor beta chains came from one sample sequenced in a study of shared clonotypes between healthy human individuals. The assay was immunoSEQ multiplex PCR, and TCRdb's table has in-frame clones only and misses some. The profile shows 300,000 to 350,000 clones, less than 85% of them singletons. Sequencing input: memory CD4+ T cells sorted from blood. The subset denotes: CD45RA-negative fraction. The receptor source for this set is a man aged 30 to 45 in good health.

The chain recombines TRBV4-3 with TRBJ2-2; possible D gene TRBD2, 6 bases. The V end was cut by 0 bases, the J end by 5 bases, with 16 bases between. The germline V gene encodes CDR1 LGHNA and CDR2 YSLEER. The CDR3 has 17 amino acids. The CDR3 loop is CASSQEVGQGGTGELFF. The CDR3 DNA reads TGCGCCAGCAGCCAAGAAGTGGGCCAGGGAGGTACCGGGGAGCTGTTTTTT.

J is TRBJ1-1 and V is TRBV7-9; D ambiguous. V lost 3 bases and J lost 9, with 8 bases in between. The CDR3 sequence is 11 residues long. Germline V lookup: CDR1 SEHNR, CDR2 FQNEAQ (reference sequence). The DNA for the CDR3 is TGTGCCAGCAGCTTCGGACCCCAAGCTTTCTTT. Residues: CASSFGPQAFF.

The chain employs TRBV7-2 and TRBJ2-5; 10 bases are a match to TRBD2. TRBJ2-7 explains the end of the DNA better; the J call may be wrong. Germline CDR1 and CDR2: SGHTA and FQGNSA. This CDR3 contains 15 residues. The CDR3 coding sequence is TGTGCCAGCAGCTTCCCCGGGACTAGCGCTAACGAGCAGTACTTC. It specifies CASSFPGTSANEQYF.

This clone was found a few times. The chain is built from TRBV2 and TRBJ2-7, with TRBD1 identical over 9 bases. Germline V gives CDR1 SNHLY, CDR2 FYNNEI. This CDR3 comprises 13 residues. V lost 7 bases and J lost 2; bases outside the gene matches: 3. Written as DNA, the CDR3 is TGTGCCAGCATAGGGACAGGGACCTACGAGCAGTACTTC. This sequence encodes CASIGTGTYEQYF.

The chain joins TRBV29-1 to TRBJ2-1; 7 bases map to TRBD1. Trimming took 7 bases from V and 0 from J; bases not matched to a gene: 0. The CDR3 loop spans 12 amino acids. Per germline, CDR1 SQVTM and CDR2 ANQGSEA. In nucleotides, the CDR3 is TGCAGCGGGGACAGCTCCTACAATGAGCAGTTCTTC. Translated: CSGDSSYNEQFF.

The chain uses TRBV18 and TRBJ2-1, with 14 bases aligning to TRBD2. Per germline, CDR1 KGHSH and CDR2 LQKENI. This CDR3 region has 19 residues. V dropped 3 bases and J dropped 1; count of bases not matched to a gene: 8. The chain's CDR3 is CASSPLGTSGSKSYNEQFF. The CDR3, as DNA: TGTGCCAGCTCACCTCTCGGGACTAGCGGGAGCAAATCCTACAATGAGCAGTTCTTC.

The gene calls are TRBV27 and TRBJ2-7; 8 bases are a match to TRBD1. The CDR3 extends over 15 amino acids. Germline V CDR1 and CDR2: MNHEY, SMNVEV (reference sequence). With 0 bases clipped from V and 3 bases from J, the junction kept 4 bases outside the gene matches. The DNA of the CDR3 is TGTGCCAGCAGTTTATCTCGACAGGGGCACTACGAGCAGTACTTC. Protein sequence: CASSLSRQGHYEQYF.

The genes are TRBV4-1 and TRBJ1-5, with D uncertain. Germline CDR1 and CDR2: MGHRA and YSYEKL. V was trimmed by 0 bases and J by 5 bases, leaving 8 bases between them. The CDR3 consists of 14 residues. This chain's CDR3 is CASSQDREDQPQHF. The CDR3 nucleotides are TGCGCCAGCAGCCAAGATAGGGAGGATCAGCCCCAGCATTTT.

The chain employs TRBV19 and TRBJ2-1; TRBD2 might be the D (6 bases). V was clipped by 4 bases and J by 3 bases, with 19 bases between them. CDR3 size: 17 residues. CDR1 is LNHDA and CDR2 is SQIVND in the germline V gene (reference sequence). This CDR3 reads CASSKQQTRRFYNEQFF. CDR3 DNA: TGTGCCAGTAGTAAACAACAGACTAGAAGGTTCTACAATGAGCAGTTCTTC.

A remark on this clone: This may be a read error: a much more frequent sequence differs by one nucleotide. Other nucleotide sequences from this sample produce the same CDR3. The V call is TRBV7-6, the J call TRBJ2-5, with TRBD2 identical over 12 bases. The CDR3 covers 16 residues. Per germline, CDR1 SGHVS and CDR2 FNYEAQ. The chain's CDR3 is CASSPRLAGDQETQYF. As DNA, the CDR3 is TGTGCCAGCAGCCCTAGACTAGCGGGAGATCAAGAGACTCAGTACTTC.

This clone appeared a few times. The chain links TRBV19 to TRBJ2-1; 7 nucleotides agree with TRBD1. The CDR3 is 16 residues long. CDR1 is LNHDA and CDR2 is SQIVND in the germline V gene (reference sequence). V shed 1 base and J 5 bases; nucleotides not matched to a gene: 8. The CDR3 DNA sequence: TGTGCCAGTAGTATAGCCAACACAGGGGTGCACAATGAGCAGTTCTTC. Translating it yields CASSIANTGVHNEQFF.

The J gene is TRBJ1-2, the V gene TRBV4-2; 8 nucleotides match TRBD1. This CDR3 region has 14 residues. Germline-derived CDR1 and CDR2 are LGHNA and YNFKEQ. The V segment lost 0 bases and the J segment 12 bases; nucleotides outside the gene matches: 9. The CDR3 coding sequence is TGTGCCAGCAGCCAAGATAGCAGGGGGCCATATCACACCTTC. The encoded protein is CASSQDSRGPYHTF.

This sequence joins TRBV11-2 and TRBJ2-7; D uncertain. V dropped 0 bases and J dropped 0 bases, with 6 bases sitting between them. Per the germline V gene, CDR1 is SGHAT and CDR2 is FQNNGV. CDR3 length: 14 amino acids. The CDR3 DNA sequence: TGTGCCAGCAGCTTAGAACGGAGCTCCTACGAGCAGTACTTC. It specifies CASSLERSSYEQYF.

The CDR3 region has the DNA TGTGCCAGTAGTACACGGGACAGGGGGTTCACTGAAGCTTTCTTT. It codes for CASSTRDRGFTEAFF. The chain uses TRBV19 and TRBJ1-1; 11 bases match TRBD1. This CDR3 comprises 15 residues. From germline, CDR1 is LNHDA and CDR2 SQIVND (reference sequence). Trimming cost V 4 bases and J 4 bases; bases outside gene matches: 5.

This chain links TRBV5-1 with TRBJ1-1, with TRBD1 matching over 7 bases. Per germline, CDR1 SGHRS and CDR2 YFSETQ. V shed 2 bases and J 3 bases; nucleotides not matched to a gene: 1. The CDR3 has 13 amino acids. The CDR3 DNA is TGCGCCAGCAGCTTAGACAGGGACACTGAAGCTTTCTTT. It specifies CASSLDRDTEAFF.

The chain couples TRBV5-1 to TRBJ1-1; D remains unclear. The V gene lost 1 base and the J gene lost 0 bases, with 13 bases spanning the gap. The germline gives CDR1 SGHRS, CDR2 YFSETQ. The CDR3 has 16 residues. Here the CDR3 DNA reads TGCGCCAGCAGCTTGAAGGGTCTGGGGTTGAACACTGAAGCTTTCTTT. This gives the protein CASSLKGLGLNTEAFF.

The J gene is TRBJ2-6, the V gene TRBV5-1; the match to TRBD1 covers 8 bases. The CDR3 is 17 amino acids. Germline assignment: CDR1 SGHRS and CDR2 YFSETQ. After removal of 0 bases from V and 4 bases from J, the junction contained 6 bases not matched to a gene. The DNA of the CDR3 is TGCGCCAGCAGCTTGGATCCAGGGGGCGTCGGGGCCAACGTCCTGACTTTC. Translation gives CASSLDPGGVGANVLTF.

The chain employs TRBV11-3 and TRBJ1-1, with D possibly being TRBD1 (5 bases). V was cut by 6 bases and J by 1 base, with 9 bases left in between. The CDR3 extends over 13 amino acids. Germline-derived CDR1 and CDR2 are SGHNT and YENEEA. CDR3 region: CASSPGTNTEAFF. For the CDR3, the DNA is TGTGCCAGCAGTCCCGGGACGAACACTGAAGCTTTCTTT.

The chain carries TRBV6-1 and TRBJ2-1, with 7 bases that match TRBD1. J gave up 9 bases and V 8 bases, and 16 bases lay outside the gene matches. Germline lookup yields CDR1 MNHNS and CDR2 SASEGT. The CDR3 length is 15 residues. CDR3 loop: CASSSTGLGGAEQFF. CDR3 bases: TGTGCCAGCTCAAGTACAGGTTTAGGGGGCGCTGAGCAGTTCTTC.

The rearrangement joins TRBV4-1 to TRBJ2-5, with 7 bases aligning to TRBD1. Looked up from germline, CDR1 is MGHRA and CDR2 is YSYEKL. CDR3 size: 16 residues. V shed 1 base and J 1 base; nucleotides not matched to a gene: 6. The CDR3 DNA is TGCGCCAGCAGCCAAGCAGAACAGGGGCCCCAAGAGACCCAGTACTTC. Residues: CASSQAEQGPQETQYF.

This chain joins TRBV5-1 and TRBJ2-7; weak D call: TRBD1 (6 bases). Per germline, CDR1 SGHRS and CDR2 YFSETQ. V was pared by 5 bases and J by 3 bases, with 15 bases between. CDR3 length: 14 residues. The CDR3, as DNA: TGCGCCAGCAGTAACCACGGGACACACTACGAGCAGTACTTC. It specifies CASSNHGTHYEQYF.

This clone has ten or more counts. The rearrangement uses TRBV21-1 and TRBJ1-5; the DNA was not used to check the table's D call, TRBD1. TRBV21-1 is described as a pseudogene. This CDR3 is built from 11 residues. The CDR3 loop is CASSGSWTEHF. The CDR3 DNA sequence: TGTGCCAGCAGCGGGTCGTGGACAGAGCATTTT.

The chain employs TRBV28 and TRBJ1-2, with 7 positions matching TRBD1. The CDR3 runs to 15 residues. The V gene's germline CDR1 is MDHEN and CDR2 SYDVKM. V dropped 1 base and J dropped 6; count of bases not matched to a gene: 8. The CDR3 loop is CASSLSETGIHGYTF. The CDR3 DNA follows: TGTGCCAGCAGTTTATCAGAGACAGGGATCCATGGCTACACCTTC.

This clone turned up a few times. V and J are TRBV7-2 and TRBJ1-5, with D possibly being TRBD1 (5 bases). Germline CDR1 SGHTA, CDR2 FQGNSA. With 3 bases removed from V and 6 bases from J, the gap between germline ends came to 9 bases. The CDR3 is 13 residues long. The CDR3 region is CASSLWGSQPQHF. Here the CDR3 DNA reads TGTGCCAGCAGCTTGTGGGGCAGTCAGCCCCAGCATTTT.

The chain couples TRBV6-5 to TRBJ1-5; the D is unclear. The CDR3 has 12 amino acids. Germline V gene data show CDR1 as MNHEY and CDR2 as SVGAGI. V lost 2 bases and J 3 bases, leaving 2 bases between the germline ends. CDR3 region: CASSYDNQPQHF. The CDR3 DNA follows: TGTGCCAGCAGTTACGACAATCAGCCCCAGCATTTT.

The CDR3 DNA sequence: TGTGCCAGCAGCCAACCGGGACAGGGGGCTAGTGAAGCTTTCTTT. It is translated as CASSQPGQGASEAFF. The genes are TRBV28 and TRBJ1-1; 12 positions match TRBD1. The V segment lost 6 bases and the J segment 7 bases; nucleotides outside the gene matches: 9. Germline V gene lookup returns CDR1 MDHEN and CDR2 SYDVKM. This CDR3 spans 15 amino acids.

The chain uses TRBV5-1 and TRBJ2-2, with 7 bases fitting TRBD2. The ends lost 4 bases at V and 1 base at J; junction bases unmatched: 7. CDR1 and CDR2 from the germline V gene are SGHRS and YFSETQ. This CDR3 has 16 amino acids. For the CDR3, the DNA is TGCGCCAGCAGCAACCCAAGCGGGATGAACACCGGGGAGCTGTTTTTT. It yields the protein CASSNPSGMNTGELFF.